Below are 31 T cell receptor beta chains sequenced from a single sample in a study of blood T cell repertoires in COVID-19. Assay: immunoSEQ multiplex PCR; the TCRdb copy retains only in-frame clones and omits some. The sample lists 40,000 to 55,000 clones; approximately 91% were seen once. Sequenced: peripheral blood. The receptors shown here come from a human donor in a cohort sampled during active COVID-19.

The rearrangement uses TRBV19 and TRBJ2-1; possibly TRBD1 for D (6 bases). With 2 bases removed from V and 1 base from J, the gap between germline ends came to 9 bases. From germline, CDR1 is LNHDA and CDR2 SQIVND (reference sequence). The CDR3 totals 15 residues. The CDR3 spells CASSITGQSYNEQFF. The CDR3 DNA is TGTGCCAGTAGTATAACAGGGCAATCCTACAATGAGCAGTTCTTC. The variable domain in full, with the rest retrieved from reference TRBV19 and TRBJ2-1, is DGGITQSPKYLFRKEGQNVTLSCEQNLNHDAMYWYRQDPGQGLRLIYYSQIVNDFQKGDIAEGYSVSREKKESFPLTVTSAQKNPTAFYLCASSITGQSYNEQFFGPGTRLTVL.

This sequence joins TRBV12-3 or TRBV12-4 and TRBJ1-1, with a tentative D call TRBD1 (5 bases). Between the trimmed V and J ends, which lost 1 base and 4 bases, there was a span of 7 bases. This CDR3 is built from 13 residues. In DNA form, the CDR3 reads TGTGCCAGCAGTTTAGGGGGGGGCACTGAAGCTTTCTTT. It encodes CASSLGGGTEAFF.

The gene calls are TRBV11-3 and TRBJ2-3; D might be TRBD2 (5 bases). This CDR3 has 11 residues. Germline V lookup: CDR1 SGHNT, CDR2 YENEEA. Trimming stripped 3 bases from V and 11 bases from J, with 9 bases between. This CDR3 is CASSLAREQYF. The CDR3 DNA is TGTGCCAGCAGCTTGGCGAGGGAGCAGTATTTT.

This rearrangement joins TRBV25-1 to TRBJ1-4; the D gene is possibly TRBD1 (5 bases). V was pared by 2 bases and J by 2 bases, with 9 bases between. Germline V lookup: CDR1 MGHDK, CDR2 SYGVNS. CDR3 size: 15 residues. This CDR3 reads CASSEVKGTNEKLFF. For the CDR3, the DNA is TGTGCCAGCAGTGAAGTTAAGGGGACTAATGAAAAACTGTTTTTT.

The gene calls are TRBV3-1 (or the pseudogene TRBV3-2) and TRBJ2-1, with D perhaps matching TRBD2 (5 bases). Per germline, CDR1 LGHDT and CDR2 YNNKEL (reference sequence). The germline V and J ends were trimmed by 1 base and 7 bases, with 11 bases remaining between them. The CDR3 is 14 amino acids. This CDR3 is CASSQAGTGNEQFF. The CDR3 nucleotides are TGTGCCAGCAGCCAAGCTGGCACGGGGAATGAGCAGTTCTTC.

J is TRBJ1-1 and V is TRBV28, with a possible D match to TRBD1 (5 bases). Trimming pared 7 bases from V and 3 bases from J, leaving 18 bases between. The germline CDR1 and CDR2 sequences are MDHEN and SYDVKM. This CDR3 is 15 amino acids long. The CDR3 DNA reads as TGTGCCAGCATTGCGGCGGGGCGTCCCTACACTGAAGCTTTCTTT. Its translation is CASIAAGRPYTEAFF.

The chain couples TRBV7-2 to TRBJ1-2; D possibly corresponds to TRBD1 (5 bases). V gave up 6 bases and J gave up 2 bases, with 10 bases separating them. The CDR3 has 13 residues. Germline lookup yields CDR1 SGHTA and CDR2 FQGNSA. The CDR3 region has the DNA TGTGCCAGCAGTTTCGACAGAAACTATGGCTACACCTTC. This sequence encodes CASSFDRNYGYTF.

The chain has TRBV6-2 or TRBV6-3 and TRBJ2-1; 7 nucleotides line up with TRBD2. The germline V gene encodes CDR1 MNHEY and CDR2 SVGEGT. With V trimmed by 2 bases and J by 8 bases, 6 bases remained unmatched. The CDR3 contains 14 residues. The CDR3 nucleotides are TGTGCCAGCAGTTACGGCGGGAGCCGACATGAGCAGTTCTTC. Amino acid sequence: CASSYGGSRHEQFF.

The rearrangement uses TRBV19 and TRBJ1-5, with 7 bases lining up with TRBD1. This CDR3 region has 17 residues. The trim removed 1 base at V and 0 bases at J, leaving 6 bases unmatched. Germline V CDR1 and CDR2: LNHDA, SQIVND (reference sequence). The CDR3 sequence: CASSIGRGQSSNQPQHF. DNA for the CDR3: TGTGCCAGTAGTATAGGAAGGGGACAGTCTAGCAATCAGCCCCAGCATTTT. Drawing the rest from reference TRBV19 and TRBJ1-5, the complete variable domain is DGGITQSPKYLFRKEGQNVTLSCEQNLNHDAMYWYRQDPGQGLRLIYYSQIVNDFQKGDIAEGYSVSREKKESFPLTVTSAQKNPTAFYLCASSIGRGQSSNQPQHFGDGTRLSIL.

The rearrangement uses TRBV11-2 and TRBJ2-1; a possible D gene is TRBD2 (6 bases). This CDR3 has 14 amino acids. The germline gives CDR1 SGHAT, CDR2 FQNNGV. V lost 4 bases to trimming and J lost 7 bases, with 14 bases between them. CDR3 nucleotide sequence: TGTGCCAGCAGCTCCCCTGGGGGGACTAATGAGCAGTTCTTC. Protein sequence: CASSSPGGTNEQFF.

The chain carries TRBV6-5 and TRBJ1-2, with no clear D. The V gene lost 6 bases and the J gene lost 6 bases, with 14 bases spanning the gap. This CDR3 region has 13 residues. The V gene's germline CDR1 is MNHEY and CDR2 SVGAGI. In DNA form, the CDR3 reads TGTGCCAGCAGCGATCCAAACCAGGATGGCTACACCTTC. Protein: CASSDPNQDGYTF.

This clone turned up a few times. The CDR3 loop reads CASSPRGGQNNEQFF. The CDR3 nucleotides are TGTGCCAGCAGCCCGCGGGGGGGCCAGAACAATGAGCAGTTCTTC. J is TRBJ2-1 and V is TRBV3-1 (or the pseudogene TRBV3-2), with 9 nucleotides matching TRBD2. The junction had 6 bases not matched to a gene; V was cut back by 4 bases and J by 5 bases. The germline gives CDR1 LGHDT, CDR2 YNNKEL (reference sequence). This CDR3 is built from 15 residues.

This chain connects TRBV6-5 to TRBJ2-5; the match to TRBD1 covers 7 bases. Germline CDR1 MNHEY, CDR2 SVGAGI. This CDR3 spans 15 amino acids. J was trimmed by 2 bases and V by 2 bases; bases with no gene match: 5. CDR3 in amino acids: CASSYKPGQQETQYF. DNA of the CDR3: TGTGCCAGCAGTTACAAGCCGGGACAGCAAGAGACCCAGTACTTC.

The rearrangement links TRBV2 to TRBJ2-5; tentative D call: TRBD1 (5 bases). The germline V gene has CDR1 SNHLY and CDR2 FYNNEI. Between the trimmed V and J ends, which lost 4 bases and 5 bases, there was a span of 14 bases. The CDR3 has 14 residues. CDR3 amino acids: CASSGQGGRETQYF. The CDR3 DNA follows: TGTGCCAGCAGTGGGCAGGGCGGACGGGAGACCCAGTACTTC.

V is TRBV6-4 and J is TRBJ1-6; D is unclear. CDR1 and CDR2 (germline): MRHNA, SNTAGT. The CDR3 is 13 residues long. V was clipped by 5 bases and J by 8 bases, with 10 bases between them. CDR3 residues: CASSQAAHSPLHF. The CDR3 DNA sequence: TGTGCCAGCAGTCAGGCAGCCCATTCACCCCTCCACTTT.

The chain employs TRBV6-2 or TRBV6-3 and TRBJ2-1, with unresolved D. Germline assignment: CDR1 MNHEY and CDR2 SVGEGT. This CDR3 has 16 amino acids. The V end was cut by 2 bases, the J end by 3 bases, with 14 bases between. CDR3 residues: CASSYPPAGNYNEQFF. For the CDR3, the DNA is TGTGCCAGCAGTTACCCTCCGGCAGGAAACTACAATGAGCAGTTCTTC.

The chain couples TRBV21-1 to TRBJ2-1; the listed D gene, TRBD2, was not tested against the DNA. TRBV21-1 is a documented pseudogene. The CDR3 covers 14 residues. DNA for the CDR3: TGTGCCAGCAGCACGGGGACTAGCGGGGATGAGCAGCTCTTC. The encoded protein is CASSTGTSGDEQLF.

This clone has just a few counts. This chain links TRBV5-5 with TRBJ2-5, with TRBD2 matching over 12 bases. This CDR3 has 15 amino acids. Per the germline V gene, CDR1 is SGHKS and CDR2 is YYEKEE (reference sequence). V trimming: 1 base; J trimming: 4 bases; junction bases outside the gene matches: 2. CDR3: CASSLSSGRVETQYF. DNA of the CDR3: TGTGCCAGCAGCTTGTCTAGCGGGAGGGTAGAGACCCAGTACTTC.

The V and J genes are TRBV13 and TRBJ2-2; 7 bases agree with TRBD1. The V segment lost 3 bases and the J segment 6 bases; nucleotides outside the gene matches: 4. The germline V gene has CDR1 PRHDT and CDR2 FYEKMQ (reference sequence). The CDR3 is 14 amino acids. The CDR3 region has the DNA TGTGCCAGCAGCTTGAAGGGGGCTGCCGGGGAGCTGTTTTTT. It specifies CASSLKGAAGELFF.

This chain connects TRBV9 to TRBJ2-3; TRBD1 agrees at 7 bases. Looked up from germline, CDR1 is SGDLS and CDR2 is YYNGEE. CDR3 length equals 15 residues. Trimming cost V 3 bases and J 2 bases; bases outside gene matches: 6. This CDR3 reads CASSESGQHTDTQYF. The CDR3 nucleotides read TGTGCCAGCAGCGAATCGGGACAGCACACAGATACGCAGTATTTT.

The chain recombines TRBV19 with TRBJ2-5; TRBD2 might be the D (6 bases). V gave up 9 bases and J gave up 3 bases, with 23 bases separating them. Germline values: CDR1 LNHDA, CDR2 SQIVND (reference sequence). The CDR3 length is 16 residues. The CDR3 nucleotides are TGTGCCAGCAAAAGCCCTGCGGGGTCATCGAAAGAGACCCAGTACTTC. It yields the protein CASKSPAGSSKETQYF.

V and J are TRBV24-1 and TRBJ2-3; tentative D call: TRBD1 (6 bases). Trimming removed 3 bases at V and 3 bases at J, with 18 bases between. Germline CDR1 KGHDR, CDR2 SFDVKD. The CDR3 length is 17 residues. CDR3 coding DNA: TGTGCCACCAGTGATCCTCAGGGGATCCCGCCGACAGATACGCAGTATTTT. This sequence encodes CATSDPQGIPPTDTQYF.

This clone has only one observation. The rearrangement uses TRBV28 and TRBJ2-2; D might be TRBD1 (5 bases). The CDR3 length is 18 residues. Trimming took off 2 bases at V and 0 bases at J, with 16 bases between the two ends. Germline values: CDR1 MDHEN, CDR2 SYDVKM. For the CDR3, the DNA is TGTGCCAGCAGTTTACCCCCAGGGCTTCCAGCGAACACCGGGGAGCTGTTTTTT. Protein: CASSLPPGLPANTGELFF. Full variable domain (remainder filled in from reference TRBV28 and TRBJ2-2): DVKVTQSSRYLVKRTGEKVFLECVQDMDHENMFWYRQDPGLGLRLIYFSYDVKMKEKGDIPEGYSVSREKKERFSLILESASTNQTSMYLCASSLPPGLPANTGELFFGEGSRLTVL.

The J gene is TRBJ2-2, the V gene TRBV7-3; a possible D gene is TRBD1 (6 bases). The V gene lost 6 bases and the J gene lost 0 bases, with 11 bases spanning the gap. Per the germline V gene, CDR1 is SGHTA and CDR2 is FQGTGA. The CDR3 is made up of 15 amino acids. CDR3 DNA: TGTGCCAGCAGTCCGACAGGAGCGAACACCGGGGAGCTGTTTTTT. It codes for CASSPTGANTGELFF.

In nucleotides, the CDR3 is TGTGCCAGTGGATTGGGAGGGGGTAATTCACCCCTCCACTTT. This translates into CASGLGGGNSPLHF. The genes are TRBV25-1 and TRBJ1-6, with D possibly matching TRBD1 (6 bases). The V gene lost 9 bases and the J gene lost 6 bases, with 15 bases spanning the gap. This CDR3 has 14 residues. The germline CDR1 and CDR2 sequences are MGHDK and SYGVNS.

V usage is TRBV25-1 and J usage is TRBJ2-2; 11 bases agree with TRBD1. CDR1 is MGHDK and CDR2 is SYGVNS in the germline V gene. With V trimmed by 8 bases and J by 5 bases, 10 bases remained unmatched. This CDR3 spans 16 amino acids. Here the CDR3 DNA reads TGTGCCAGCGGGGATAAGGGACAGGGGGTAACCGGGGAGCTGTTTTTT. Protein product: CASGDKGQGVTGELFF. Looking up the rest from reference TRBV25-1 and TRBJ2-2 gives the full variable domain: EADIYQTPRYLVIGTGKKITLECSQTMGHDKMYWYQQDPGMELHLIHYSYGVNSTEKGDLSSESTVSRIRTEHFPLTLESARPSHTSQYLCASGDKGQGVTGELFFGEGSRLTVL.

The rearrangement joins TRBV11-1 to TRBJ2-7; D remains unclear. CDR3 length equals 14 residues. V lost 1 base to trimming and J lost 2 bases, with 9 bases between them. CDR1 and CDR2 from the germline V gene are SGHAT and FQDESV (reference sequence). CDR3: CASSLGSEAYEQYF. The CDR3 DNA sequence: TGTGCCAGCAGCTTAGGAAGCGAAGCCTACGAGCAGTACTTC. Using reference TRBV11-1 and TRBJ2-7 for the parts outside the CDR3, the full variable domain is EAEVAQSPRYKITEKSQAVAFWCDPISGHATLYWYRQILGQGPELLVQFQDESVVDDSQLPKDRFSAERLKGVDSTLKIQPAELGDSAMYLCASSLGSEAYEQYFGPGTRLTVT.

CDR3 sequence reads: CASSQVGQGSSYNSPLHF. CDR3 sequence (DNA): TGCGCCAGCAGCCAAGTGGGGCAGGGGAGCTCCTATAATTCACCCCTCCACTTT. The chain combines TRBV4-3 with TRBJ1-6; TRBD1 might be the D (6 bases). The CDR3 is 18 residues long. Deletions cut 1 base from V and 0 bases from J, with 13 bases between. Germline V gene lookup returns CDR1 LGHNA and CDR2 YSLEER.

The chain carries TRBV5-1 and TRBJ2-7, with 9 nucleotides matching TRBD1. V dropped 4 bases and J dropped 12; count of bases not matched to a gene: 14. This CDR3 has 14 amino acids. Germline assignment: CDR1 SGHRS and CDR2 YFSETQ. DNA for the CDR3: TGCGCCAGCAGCACTACGGCCGGGACAGGGAATCGGTACTTC. This encodes CASSTTAGTGNRYF.

The chain links TRBV6-5 to TRBJ2-1; 8 bases are a match to TRBD2. CDR1 and CDR2 (germline): MNHEY, SVGAGI. CDR3 length: 14 residues. V shed 9 bases, J shed 6 bases, and the junction held 10 bases outside the gene matches. Written as DNA, the CDR3 is TGTGCCAGTCGCGAGCGGGAGAATTTCAATGAGCAGTTCTTC. Translation gives CASRERENFNEQFF.

J is TRBJ1-1 and V is TRBV28; a weak D match, TRBD1 (6 bases). The germline V gene encodes CDR1 MDHEN and CDR2 SYDVKM. Trimming removed 3 bases at V and 1 base at J, with 18 bases between. This CDR3 contains 17 residues. The CDR3 DNA reads as TGTGCCAGCAGTTTCCAATTCCCGGGACAAGAGAACACTGAAGCTTTCTTT. Translation: CASSFQFPGQENTEAFF.